This TCR beta chain was found in a study of PD-L1 blockade in urothelial cancer. Across the study: Blood was subjected to analysis at 3 weeks (second dose) and 6 weeks following treatment start.

Synthetic templates analogous to TCR were spiked into all PCRs individually. This table comes from immunoSEQ multiplex PCR, and its TCRdb copy is limited to in-frame clones, with some not included. The table lists tens of thousands of clones, about 88% of them singletons. As for time point: peripheral blood 6 weeks after treatment start. Findings and caveats of the study: Below-median blood TCR clonality before treatment forecast better survival. Durable-benefit cases showed more tumor-associated blood clone expansion at 3 weeks.

The CDR3 is 14 residues long. Germline V CDR1 and CDR2: MGHDK, SYGVNS. Unmatched junction bases numbered 6, after V lost 7 bases and J lost 4 bases. As for this clone: Its matching antigen is unknown.

This chain links TRBV25-1 with TRBJ1-2; 10 bases agree with TRBD1. Here the sequenced sample was PBMCs, taken around atezolizumab (anti-PD-L1) treatment. The clonotype originates from a man aged 55-75 years with urothelial cancer. The CDR3 protein is CASTPRDRGYGYTF. The CDR3 coding sequence is TGTGCCAGCACCCCCCGGGACAGGGGCTATGGCTACACCTTC.